These 14 T cell receptor beta chains were sequenced from one sample in a study of blood T cell repertoires in COVID-19. Clones were sequenced by immunoSEQ multiplex PCR, and TCRdb holds only the in-frame ones, with some missing. The repertoire holds roughly 230,000 clones, with around 87% as singletons. Material for sequencing was peripheral blood. These TCRs come from a woman aged 60-75 years with COVID-19, enrolled during active disease.

This sequence joins TRBV5-6 and TRBJ1-6; maybe TRBD1 (5 bases). Germline V gene sequence: CDR1 SGHDT, CDR2 YYEEEE. Trimming removed 4 bases at V and 0 bases at J, with 14 bases between. The CDR3 spans 17 residues. The CDR3 region has the DNA TGTGCCAGCAGCCCGAGACAGTCTAGCTCCTATAATTCACCCCTCCACTTT. The encoded protein is CASSPRQSSSYNSPLHF.

The V gene is TRBV5-1, the J gene TRBJ2-1, with 14 bases matching TRBD2. The CDR3 totals 18 residues. Trimming took 3 bases from V and 6 from J; bases not matched to a gene: 11. The germline gives CDR1 SGHRS, CDR2 YFSETQ. The CDR3 DNA reads as TGCGCCAGCAGCTCGGGAGGGACTAGCGGGGGTATCTTCAATGAGCAGTTCTTC. It codes for CASSSGGTSGGIFNEQFF.

The chain combines TRBV9 with TRBJ2-7; 7 bases are shared with TRBD2. From germline, CDR1 is SGDLS and CDR2 YYNGEE. The V and J ends lost 0 bases and 1 base, in that order; junction bases with no gene match: 4. The CDR3 has 15 residues. CDR3 region: CASSVGGLTSYEQYF. In DNA form, the CDR3 reads TGTGCCAGCAGCGTAGGGGGACTAACTTCCTACGAGCAGTACTTC.

This chain joins TRBV9 and TRBJ2-1; perhaps TRBD2 as D (7 bases). This CDR3 comprises 17 residues. In germline, CDR1 is SGDLS, CDR2 YYNGEE. Deletions cut 4 bases from V and 3 bases from J, with 20 bases between. The CDR3 loop is CASSPYGRGGVYNEQFF. CDR3 in DNA: TGTGCCAGCAGCCCTTACGGTCGAGGGGGGGTCTACAATGAGCAGTTCTTC.

The V gene is TRBV7-3, the J gene TRBJ1-1; TRBD1 aligns across 8 bases. V shed 0 bases and J 4 bases; nucleotides not matched to a gene: 7. Germline loops: CDR1 SGHTA, CDR2 FQGTGA. This CDR3 has 16 residues. Written as DNA, the CDR3 is TGTGCCAGCAGCTTAACGGGAGCAGGGGGCGGCACTGAAGCTTTCTTT. It specifies CASSLTGAGGGTEAFF.

This clone was picked up one time. The rearrangement uses TRBV4-3 and TRBJ1-1; D gene uncertain. CDR1 and CDR2 from the germline V gene are LGHNA and YSLEER. The V end was cut by 0 bases, the J end by 1 base, with 9 bases between. This CDR3 region has 15 residues. The CDR3 coding sequence is TGCGCCAGCAGCCAAGAAGCCCGAACGAACACTGAAGCTTTCTTT. Amino acid sequence: CASSQEARTNTEAFF.

The rearrangement uses TRBV9 and TRBJ2-2; a possible D gene is TRBD1 (6 bases). The CDR3 covers 16 residues. Germline V CDR1 and CDR2: SGDLS, YYNGEE. The V and J ends lost 0 bases and 6 bases respectively, with 15 bases between them. This CDR3 is CASSVAGQGWAGELFF. In nucleotides, the CDR3 is TGTGCCAGCAGCGTAGCTGGGCAGGGGTGGGCCGGGGAGCTGTTTTTT.

This clone was picked up one time. V is TRBV15 and J is TRBJ2-7; maybe TRBD1 (5 bases). The CDR3 is 15 residues long. Trimming shortened V by 0 bases and J by 3 bases, and 12 bases separated the two germline ends. Germline V gene sequence: CDR1 LNHNV, CDR2 YYDKDF (reference sequence). The DNA for the CDR3 is TGTGCCACCAGCAGAGATCGCAGGGTCGGCTACGAGCAGTACTTC. As protein: CATSRDRRVGYEQYF.

The genes are TRBV6-6 and TRBJ1-5; D call uncertain. V dropped 2 bases and J dropped 10 bases, with 12 bases sitting between them. Looked up from germline, CDR1 is MNHNY and CDR2 is SVGAGI (reference sequence). The length of the CDR3 is 13 residues. The CDR3: CASSYAPGGPQHF. CDR3 DNA: TGTGCCAGCAGTTACGCCCCGGGTGGCCCCCAGCATTTT.

The rearrangement joins TRBV30 to TRBJ1-5, with 12 bases identical to TRBD1. From germline, CDR1 is GTSNPN and CDR2 SVGIG (reference sequence). J gave up 6 bases and V 5 bases, and 5 bases lay outside the gene matches. The CDR3 is made up of 14 amino acids. The CDR3 sequence is CAWARDRGLQPQHF. The CDR3 bases are TGTGCCTGGGCCCGGGACAGGGGGCTTCAGCCCCAGCATTTT.

This clone is a singleton in its sample. The V gene is TRBV27, the J gene TRBJ2-5, with D possibly matching TRBD2 (6 bases). This CDR3 has 16 amino acids. Trimming cost V 1 base and J 2 bases, with 14 bases left between them. CDR1 MNHEY and CDR2 SMNVEV come from the germline V gene (reference sequence). For the CDR3, the DNA is TGTGCCAGCAGTTTATACGCAGAGGGAGGACAAGAGACCCAGTACTTC. Residues: CASSLYAEGGQETQYF.

The chain couples TRBV24-1 to TRBJ1-5; TRBD1 matches at 9 bases. V dropped 6 bases and J dropped 7; count of bases not matched to a gene: 12. The germline V gene has CDR1 KGHDR and CDR2 SFDVKD. The CDR3 has 16 residues. The CDR3 loop reads CATSSPGQGAGQPQHF. CDR3 nucleotides: TGTGCCACCAGTTCCCCGGGACAGGGTGCGGGACAGCCCCAGCATTTT.

This chain links TRBV4-3 with TRBJ2-1; tentative D call: TRBD2 (6 bases). Germline CDR1 and CDR2: LGHNA and YSLEER. Trimming took off 1 base at V and 8 bases at J, with 15 bases between the two ends. This CDR3 region has 15 residues. In nucleotides, the CDR3 is TGCGCCAGCAGCCAAGGTAGGCTAGCGTTGGATGAGCAGTTCTTC. Residues: CASSQGRLALDEQFF.

The chain joins TRBV27 to TRBJ2-2, with a weak D call TRBD2 (6 bases). The length of the CDR3 is 16 residues. CDR1 and CDR2 (germline): MNHEY, SMNVEV (reference sequence). V lost 7 bases and J 4 bases, leaving 19 bases between the germline ends. The CDR3 region is CASTLWRGAGTGELFF. In DNA form, the CDR3 reads TGTGCCAGCACCCTCTGGAGGGGCGCGGGCACCGGGGAGCTGTTTTTT.